The present T cell receptor (beta chain) was sequenced within a study of neurological immune-mediated disorders. Unsorted libraries were prepared from 2 million PBMCs that had been stored at -80 C. The germline gives CDR1 MDHEN, CDR2 SYDVKM. The CDR3 has 11 amino acids. Comment on this clonotype: One end of the junction varies from germline; a read error may be responsible.

MiXCR was run by TCRdb on the 5' RACE reads, yielding one entry per CDR3 protein. The sample includes tens of thousands of distinct CDR3 sequences, around a tenth seen only once; the top ten take around 2%. The sequencing input was PBMCs. This rearrangement joins TRBV28 to TRBJ2-7; weak D call: TRBD2 (6 bases). This clonotype originated in a middle-aged man in good health. This CDR3 is CTSSGGYEQYF. The CDR3 nucleotides are TGTACCAGCAGTGGGGGGTACGAGCAGTACTTC.